This T cell receptor beta chain was documented in a study of OX40 agonist ivuxolimab in advanced cancers. In the study overall: Ivuxolimab, which is an agonistic anti-OX40 (CD134) antibody, was administered to the patients. Prior anti-PD-1, anti-PD-L1 or anti-CTLA-4 therapy was allowed; around 43% had some.

Findings and limits, study-wide: There were, on average, more expanded clones in CD8+ T cells than in CD4+.

The protocol was immunoSEQ multiplex PCR, while the TCRdb copy is restricted to in-frame clones and leaves out a portion. Here the sample spans roughly 77,000 clones, roughly 80% being singletons. In the case of this clone: No antigen is known for it.

The sequences come from CD4+ or CD8+ T cells sorted from blood, collected in a trial of the OX40 agonist ivuxolimab. The receptor was isolated from an adult with an advanced solid tumor such as melanoma, head and neck, liver or kidney cancer.

The CDR3 DNA reads as TGTGCCAGCAGTGAAGCAAGGACAGGGGCAGATACGCAGTATTTT. Translated: CASSEARTGADTQYF. The chain has TRBV6-1 and TRBJ2-3; 9 positions agree with TRBD1. The CDR3 is made up of 15 amino acids. Losses at the gene ends were 0 bases for V and 4 bases for J; bases not matched to a gene: 2. Germline lookup yields CDR1 MNHNS and CDR2 SASEGT.